The entry below gives a single T cell receptor beta chain sequence along with its context. Its antigen is unknown. The data were obtained in a study of T cell responses to AZD1222 COVID-19 vaccine. Turning to the study itself: Combined were second doses at about 4 or about 12 weeks. Study-wide points: Donors were chiefly white British, with a greater number of females, and clonal diversity was perhaps underestimated. Samples come after the peak T cell response, not at day 14. Among those given AZD1222, only six were seropositive at baseline.

The V and J ends lost 3 bases and 4 bases, in that order; junction bases with no gene match: 8. The CDR3 loop spans 16 amino acids. CDR1 and CDR2 from the germline V gene are SEHNR and FQNEAQ (reference sequence). The method was immunoSEQ multiplex PCR; TCRdb's version includes in-frame clones alone and lacks a portion of them. The data contain 120,000 or so clones, roughly 91% of them singletons. Source: peripheral blood, taken on day 0 of AZD1222 vaccination. This receptor was obtained from an adult in good health. The V call is TRBV7-9, the J call TRBJ1-2, with TRBD1 matching 10 bases. The CDR3 region is CASSFDRDRGLYGYTF. The CDR3 coding sequence is TGTGCCAGCAGCTTCGACCGCGACAGGGGGCTCTATGGCTACACCTTC.